This TCR beta chain was identified during a study of Graves' ophthalmopathy and Graves' hyperthyroidism. The study's findings and limits: Distinction of ophthalmopathy from stable hyperthyroidism by a 13-signature model reached over 85% sensitivity and 75% to 84% specificity.

With a duration under 3 months, ophthalmopathy in the donors showed moderate-to-severe activity, CAS ≥3 and NOSPECS ≥4. Certain patients were not enrolled. These were patients with other autoimmune diseases, uncontrolled infections, pregnancy or lactation. This clonotype was picked up many times. Its antigen remains unknown. V was pared by 6 bases and J by 4 bases, with 12 bases between. CDR1 and CDR2 from the germline V gene are SNHLY and FYNNEI. The CDR3 has 14 residues. Researchers took RNA transcripts and amplified TCR beta CDR3 regions from them. An initial RT-PCR round employing HTBI primers preceded a second-round multiplex PCR. MiXCR was run by TCRdb on the multiplex PCR reads, yielding one entry per CDR3 protein. The sample contains 200,000 to 250,000 distinct CDR3 sequences, about 22% of which appear only once.

Specimen: peripheral blood. This TCR was sampled from a woman between 45 and 60 years old with Graves' ophthalmopathy. The chain links TRBV2 to TRBJ2-2, with D perhaps being TRBD1 or TRBD2 (5 bases each). The CDR3 DNA reads as TGTGCCAGCAGAATGGGACGGCCCACCGGGGAGCTGTTTTTT. Its protein is CASRMGRPTGELFF.